This entry is about one T cell receptor beta chain. This CDR3 has 13 residues. Germline assignment: CDR1 SGHTA and CDR2 FQGNSA. V was trimmed by 5 bases and J by 6 bases, leaving 13 bases between them. The data originate from a study of a mutant IDH1 vaccine in newly diagnosed glioma. The table came from immunoSEQ multiplex PCR; TCRdb's copy has only in-frame clones and leaves some out. The table records under 75,000 clones, around 92% of them present only once. Time point in this sample: baseline, week 1 (first vaccination visit). This sample's treatment: pre-vaccination baseline after standard-of-care therapy.

The TCR sequence derives from a man aged 45-65 years with glioma. The sequencing used PBMCs, collected from a glioma patient treated with radiotherapy, temozolomide or both. The chain links TRBV7-2 to TRBJ2-5, with a possible D match to TRBD1 (5 bases). DNA of the CDR3: TGTGCCAGCAGCCCAGGGCCCCAGCAGACCCAGTACTTC. Residues: CASSPGPQQTQYF.